These 27 T cell receptor beta chains originate from one sample sequenced in a study of PD-1 blockade in classical Hodgkin lymphoma (TCRdb year 2020). Libraries came from the immunoSEQ multiplex PCR assay. The clones in this table, taken by TCRdb from immuneACCESS, are in-frame only. Not every clone is retained; where verified, under half of the shortfall comes from an unresolved V gene, and the cause of the rest is unknown. Across this sample there are about 15,000 clones, with approximately 86% seen only once. The ten largest clones take up 1% of the sample. The sample's time point label, in plain terms: cycle 1 day 1 (C1D1), immediately before nivolumab initiation. Every trial patient had relapsed after autologous stem cell transplantation, and cohorts A, B and C differed in prior brentuximab vedotin exposure. Using a Miltenyi CD4+ T cell isolation kit, CD4+ T cells were purified from thawed PBMCs through magnetic negative selection.

The sequenced sample was CD4+ T cells from blood, obtained at baseline. All receptors derive from a human donor with classical Hodgkin lymphoma.

The V gene is TRBV10-3, the J gene TRBJ2-7; D is unclear. The CDR3 is 16 residues long. V lost 4 bases and J 0 bases, leaving 16 bases between the germline ends. In germline, CDR1 is ENHRY, CDR2 SYGVKD. This CDR3 is CAISGSRKENSYEQYF. In DNA, the CDR3 is TGTGCCATCAGTGGCTCGAGAAAGGAAAACTCCTACGAGCAGTACTTC.

The genes are TRBV6-5 and TRBJ2-1, with D perhaps TRBD2 (6 bases). Trimming left V 5 bases short and J 1 base short, with 12 bases between. The germline V gene has CDR1 MNHEY and CDR2 SVGAGI. The CDR3 totals 15 residues. CDR3 sequence: CASSRQAGSYNEQFF. As DNA, the CDR3 is TGTGCCAGCAGTAGGCAGGCGGGATCCTACAATGAGCAGTTCTTC.

This clone has only a few counts. The CDR3 nucleotides read TGTGCCAGCAGTGGGTTGGTGGGCAGCCACGAGCAGTACTTC. As protein: CASSGLVGSHEQYF. The genes are TRBV2 and TRBJ2-7; D unresolved. The CDR3 runs 14 residues. V shed 4 bases and J shed 5 bases, with 15 bases lying between them. The V gene's germline CDR1 is SNHLY and CDR2 FYNNEI. Full variable domain (outside the CDR3, taken from reference TRBV2 and TRBJ2-7): EPEVTQTPSHQVTQMGQEVILRCVPISNHLYFYWYRQILGQKVEFLVSFYNNEISEKSEIFDDQFSVERPDGSNFTLKIRSTKLEDSAMYFCASSGLVGSHEQYFGPGTRLTVT.

This chain uses TRBV7-8 with TRBJ2-5, with D tentatively TRBD1 (6 bases). CDR1 and CDR2 (germline): SGHVS, FQNEAQ. The V gene lost 7 bases and the J gene lost 3 bases, with 15 bases spanning the gap. This CDR3 has 14 amino acids. The CDR3 spells CASTFWGREETQYF. The CDR3 region has the DNA TGTGCCAGCACCTTCTGGGGGCGGGAAGAGACCCAGTACTTC.

The J gene is TRBJ1-6, the V gene TRBV6-1; 10 bases agree with TRBD1. Germline-derived CDR1 and CDR2 are MNHNS and SASEGT. This CDR3 comprises 15 residues. With V trimmed by 6 bases and J by 10 bases, 9 bases remained unmatched. CDR3: CASRPSGTGVSPLHF. The CDR3 coding sequence is TGTGCCAGCAGACCCTCCGGGACAGGGGTGTCACCCCTCCACTTT.

The genes are TRBV15 and TRBJ1-5; D remains unclear. Germline V CDR1 and CDR2: LNHNV, YYDKDF (reference sequence). The ends were cut back, 0 bases at V and 4 bases at J, with 10 bases in the middle. This CDR3 is 15 amino acids long. CDR3 bases: TGTGCCACCAGCAGAGATATCCGGCAGAATCAGCCCCAGCATTTT. Translation: CATSRDIRQNQPQHF.

This clone was seen a few times. The chain employs TRBV6-5 and TRBJ1-2; D remains ambiguous. The CDR3 sequence is 11 residues long. Germline-derived CDR1 and CDR2 are MNHEY and SVGAGI. Deletions cut 6 bases from V and 9 bases from J, with 11 bases between. CDR3 nucleotides: TGTGCCAGCAGAATCAGGCAAAGCTACACCTTC. The encoded protein is CASRIRQSYTF.

This sequence joins TRBV12-5 and TRBJ2-1; tentatively, D is TRBD2 (6 bases). The CDR3 length is 15 residues. The germline V gene encodes CDR1 LGHNT and CDR2 FRNRAP. V was shortened by 5 bases and J by 2 bases, with 13 bases between the two germline ends. Here the CDR3 reads CASGVGSLAYNEQFF. Written as DNA, the CDR3 is TGTGCTAGTGGTGTCGGGAGCCTGGCCTACAATGAGCAGTTCTTC. Based on the CDR3 plus reference TRBV12-5 and TRBJ2-1, the full variable domain is DARVTQTPRHKVTEMGQEVTMRCQPILGHNTVFWYRQTMMQGLELLAYFRNRAPLDDSGMPKDRFSAEMPDATLATLKIQPSEPRDSAVYFCASGVGSLAYNEQFFGPGTRLTVL.

The chain couples TRBV5-1 to TRBJ2-4; 7 bases fit TRBD1. The germline gives CDR1 SGHRS, CDR2 YFSETQ. Germline trimming cut 4 bases from V and 8 bases from J; bases unmatched to any gene: 6. CDR3 length: 13 amino acids. The CDR3 coding sequence is TGCGCCAGCAGCCCTGGACAGGTGGACATTCAGTACTTC. Encoded protein: CASSPGQVDIQYF.

The chain employs TRBV5-6 and TRBJ2-3, with TRBD2 identical over 8 bases. Germline loops: CDR1 SGHDT, CDR2 YYEEEE. The CDR3 extends over 14 amino acids. V shed 4 bases and J 3 bases; nucleotides not matched to a gene: 4. The CDR3 DNA reads as TGTGCCAGCAGCCTAGCGGGTACTACAGATACGCAGTATTTT. Translation: CASSLAGTTDTQYF. Supplemented by reference TRBV5-6 and TRBJ2-3, the full variable domain reads DAGVTQSPTHLIKTRGQQVTLRCSPKSGHDTVSWYQQALGQGPQFIFQYYEEEERQRGNFPDRFSGHQFPNYSSELNVNALLLGDSALYLCASSLAGTTDTQYFGPGTRLTVL.

The rearrangement links TRBV19 to TRBJ2-5; 8 bases match TRBD1. Germline CDR1 reads LNHDA; CDR2 reads SQIVND (reference sequence). V gave up 6 bases and J gave up 7 bases; unmatched junction bases: 7. The CDR3 has 13 residues. This CDR3 reads CASRPQGAGTQYF. The CDR3 DNA reads as TGTGCCAGTAGGCCTCAGGGGGCTGGGACCCAGTACTTC. The full variable domain, in which reference TRBV19 and TRBJ2-5 provide the parts outside the CDR3, is DGGITQSPKYLFRKEGQNVTLSCEQNLNHDAMYWYRQDPGQGLRLIYYSQIVNDFQKGDIAEGYSVSREKKESFPLTVTSAQKNPTAFYLCASRPQGAGTQYFGPGTRLLVL.

The genes are TRBV28 and TRBJ2-7, with D perhaps TRBD1 or TRBD2 (5 bases each). CDR1 and CDR2 from the germline V gene are MDHEN and SYDVKM. This CDR3 contains 14 residues. Trimming cost V 3 bases and J 2 bases, with 11 bases left between them. The CDR3 spells CASSLGTRTYEQYF. The CDR3 DNA sequence: TGTGCCAGCAGTTTGGGGACGCGGACCTACGAGCAGTACTTC.

The chain carries TRBV6-5 and TRBJ1-6; TRBD1 agrees at 7 bases. This CDR3 is 13 amino acids long. V lost 7 bases, J lost 7 bases, and 4 bases stayed unmatched. Germline loops: CDR1 MNHEY, CDR2 SVGAGI. The CDR3, as DNA: TGTGCCAGCAAGGGACAGCCCAATTCACCCCTCCACTTT. Translated, it gives CASKGQPNSPLHF.

V is TRBV6-5 and J is TRBJ1-5, with 12 bases fitting TRBD1. The CDR3 is 16 residues long. The J segment lost 2 bases and the V segment lost 4 bases, leaving 3 bases of the junction unmatched. From germline, CDR1 is MNHEY and CDR2 SVGAGI. The CDR3 DNA reads as TGTGCCAGCAGTTGGGACAGGGGGCTGGGCAATCAGCCCCAGCATTTT. Translation gives CASSWDRGLGNQPQHF.

This clone was seen once. The V call is TRBV19, the J call TRBJ1-2; 9 bases are a match to TRBD1. The V segment lost 5 bases and the J segment 2 bases; nucleotides outside the gene matches: 6. The length of the CDR3 is 15 residues. CDR1 LNHDA and CDR2 SQIVND come from the germline V gene (reference sequence). The CDR3 loop is CASSSHGTGNYGYTF. The CDR3 bases are TGTGCCAGTAGTTCCCACGGGACAGGGAACTATGGCTACACCTTC. The whole variable domain, remainder taken from reference TRBV19 and TRBJ1-2, is DGGITQSPKYLFRKEGQNVTLSCEQNLNHDAMYWYRQDPGQGLRLIYYSQIVNDFQKGDIAEGYSVSREKKESFPLTVTSAQKNPTAFYLCASSSHGTGNYGYTFGSGTRLTVV.

The chain has TRBV7-2 and TRBJ1-1; TRBD1 matches at 9 bases. The junction had 5 bases not matched to a gene; V was cut back by 8 bases and J by 1 base. Germline-derived CDR1 and CDR2 are SGHTA and FQGNSA. CDR3 length: 14 amino acids. CDR3 in amino acids: CASYRGRGNTEAFF. DNA for the CDR3: TGTGCCAGCTACAGGGGGCGGGGGAACACTGAAGCTTTCTTT.

The rearrangement uses TRBV7-3 and TRBJ1-1, with a possible D match to TRBD1 (5 bases). The CDR3 is made up of 14 amino acids. Per the germline V gene, CDR1 is SGHTA and CDR2 is FQGTGA. V was cut by 2 bases and J by 6 bases, with 13 bases left in between. CDR3 sequence: CASSLLGDRAEAFF. The CDR3 coding sequence is TGTGCCAGCAGCTTATTGGGGGATCGAGCTGAAGCTTTCTTT.

The count of this clone is one. The chain links TRBV5-4 to TRBJ2-3; the match to TRBD1 covers 7 bases. CDR3 size: 16 residues. Germline loops: CDR1 SGHNT, CDR2 YYREEE (reference sequence). The junction had 6 bases not matched to a gene; V was cut back by 2 bases and J by 0 bases. The CDR3 DNA reads as TGTGCCAGCAGCTTCCCCGGGACAGCTAGCACAGATACGCAGTATTTT. Protein sequence: CASSFPGTASTDTQYF.

CDR3 DNA sequence: TGTGCCAGCAGTCCGGCTAACTATGGCTACACCTTC. It codes for CASSPANYGYTF. This chain links TRBV5-4 with TRBJ1-2, with unresolved D. The CDR3 covers 12 residues. Germline V gene data show CDR1 as SGHNT and CDR2 as YYREEE (reference sequence). V was pared by 5 bases and J by 0 bases, with 5 bases between. Drawing the rest from reference TRBV5-4 and TRBJ1-2, the complete variable domain is ETGVTQSPTHLIKTRGQQVTLRCSSQSGHNTVSWYQQALGQGPQFIFQYYREEENGRGNFPPRFSGLQFPNYSSELNVNALELDDSALYLCASSPANYGYTFGSGTRLTVV.

The genes are TRBV6-5 and TRBJ2-2, with TRBD1 identical over 7 bases. CDR1 is MNHEY, CDR2 SVGAGI, per germline. J lost 6 bases, V lost 5 bases, and 6 bases had no gene match. This CDR3 has 14 amino acids. CDR3 sequence (DNA): TGTGCCAGCAGTCTTGACAGGGCCTCCGGGGAGCTGTTTTTT. Its protein is CASSLDRASGELFF.

This clone has just one count. This sequence joins TRBV5-4 and TRBJ2-7, with D tentatively TRBD1 or TRBD2 (7 bases each). CDR3 length: 15 residues. Germline V CDR1 and CDR2: SGHNT, YYREEE (reference sequence). V lost 5 bases and J 0 bases, leaving 15 bases between the germline ends. CDR3 nucleotide sequence: TGTGCCAGCAGGCCCAGGGGGGGTAGCTCCTACGAGCAGTACTTC. The encoded protein is CASRPRGGSSYEQYF.

J is TRBJ2-7 and V is TRBV11-2; tentatively, D is TRBD1 or TRBD2 (5 bases each). Germline CDR1 is SGHAT and CDR2 is FQNNGV. Trimming shortened V by 1 base and J by 2 bases, and 18 bases separated the two germline ends. This CDR3 comprises 17 residues. The DNA for the CDR3 is TGTGCCAGCAGCTTAGGACAGATCAGGACTCTGACCTACGAGCAGTACTTC. Its protein is CASSLGQIRTLTYEQYF.

The rearrangement links TRBV18 to TRBJ2-1; D may be TRBD1 (6 bases). This CDR3 has 15 amino acids. The germline V gene has CDR1 KGHSH and CDR2 LQKENI. The V and J ends lost 2 bases and 0 bases respectively, with 8 bases between them. The CDR3 region has the DNA TGTGCCAGCTCACCAGCAGGGGTCTCCTACAATGAGCAGTTCTTC. It codes for CASSPAGVSYNEQFF.

The genes are TRBV7-9 and TRBJ1-6; no clear D. CDR3 length: 13 residues. Trimming stripped 4 bases from V and 7 bases from J, with 8 bases between. Germline lookup yields CDR1 SEHNR and CDR2 FQNEAQ (reference sequence). The CDR3 sequence is CASSSLENSPLHF. The DNA for the CDR3 is TGTGCCAGCAGCTCCTTAGAAAATTCACCCCTCCACTTT.

The genes are TRBV28 and TRBJ1-2; TRBD1 is a possible D gene (6 bases). The V and J ends lost 1 base and 12 bases respectively, with 18 bases between them. Germline V gives CDR1 MDHEN, CDR2 SYDVKM. CDR3 length: 14 amino acids. The CDR3 DNA follows: TGTGCCAGCAGTTTATCTCGAGGGGGGAATGAGGACACCTTC. Translated: CASSLSRGGNEDTF.

V and J are TRBV28 and TRBJ2-2, with D perhaps being TRBD1 or TRBD2 (6 bases each). The CDR3 is 17 residues long. Per germline, CDR1 MDHEN and CDR2 SYDVKM. The V and J ends lost 6 bases and 5 bases respectively, with 22 bases between them. The CDR3 region has the DNA TGTGCCAGCAGCCCGACAAGGGGGGCCCGGTGGACCGGGGAGCTGTTTTTT. Residues: CASSPTRGARWTGELFF.

The rearrangement uses TRBV7-9 and TRBJ2-1; TRBD1 matches at 8 bases. This CDR3 comprises 15 residues. Per the germline V gene, CDR1 is SEHNR and CDR2 is FQNEAQ (reference sequence). V lost 3 bases, J lost 0 bases, and 1 base stayed unmatched. The CDR3 DNA follows: TGTGCCAGCAGCTTCGGACAGGGCTCCTACAATGAGCAGTTCTTC. It specifies CASSFGQGSYNEQFF. Complete variable domain (other parts from reference TRBV7-9 and TRBJ2-1): DTGVSQNPRHKITKRGQNVTFRCDPISEHNRLYWYRQTLGQGPEFLTYFQNEAQLEKSRLLSDRFSAERPKGSFSTLEIQRTEQGDSAMYLCASSFGQGSYNEQFFGPGTRLTVL.